Following are 9 T cell receptor beta chains from one sample sequenced in a study of T cells after yellow fever vaccination. TCRdb reprocessed the 5' RACE reads with MiXCR, giving one entry per CDR3 protein. The sample holds around 600,000 distinct CDR3 sequences; approximately 13% are singletons and the top ten take about 16%. Material: PBMCs, obtained on the day of the yellow fever booster vaccination. The receptors shown here come from a man aged 25 to 40 who received the YFV17D yellow fever vaccine.

This chain links TRBV29-1 with TRBJ2-3, with 9 bases fitting TRBD2. The J segment lost 0 bases and the V segment lost 7 bases, leaving 20 bases of the junction unmatched. The CDR3 totals 19 residues. Germline lookup yields CDR1 SQVTM and CDR2 ANQGSEA. This CDR3 reads CSATEPSGAKEGSTDTQYF. CDR3 nucleotides: TGCAGCGCAACGGAGCCTAGCGGGGCTAAGGAAGGAAGCACAGATACGCAGTATTTT.

This clonotype came up a few times. This chain joins TRBV7-6 and TRBJ2-7; D unclear. The CDR3 extends over 13 amino acids. Per the germline V gene, CDR1 is SGHVS and CDR2 is FNYEAQ. Trimming stripped 3 bases from V and 7 bases from J, with 13 bases between. The CDR3: CASSLRLREEQYF. The DNA for the CDR3 is TGTGCCAGCAGCTTGCGTCTAAGGGAAGAGCAGTACTTC.

This chain links TRBV19 with TRBJ2-5; D call uncertain. Germline-derived CDR1 and CDR2 are LNHDA and SQIVND (reference sequence). The CDR3 length is 15 residues. V lost 3 bases to trimming and J lost 4 bases, with 15 bases between them. In DNA form, the CDR3 reads TGTGCCAGTAGTATTTTCGCGGCGGCGAGAGAGACCCAGTACTTC. Its translation is CASSIFAAARETQYF.

The chain combines TRBV6-5 with TRBJ2-7, with D possibly being TRBD1 (6 bases). The CDR3 is 17 residues long. V was clipped by 0 bases and J by 0 bases, with 15 bases between them. Germline loops: CDR1 MNHEY, CDR2 SVGAGI. The CDR3 DNA reads as TGTGCCAGCAGTTACTCGAGGTTGCAGGGGACCTCCTACGAGCAGTACTTC. Translation: CASSYSRLQGTSYEQYF.

The J gene is TRBJ2-1, the V gene TRBV6-5; D is possibly TRBD1 or TRBD2 (5 bases each). The CDR3 is 16 amino acids. CDR1 is MNHEY and CDR2 is SVGAGI in the germline V gene. Trimming pared 2 bases from V and 9 bases from J, leaving 20 bases between. CDR3 amino acids: CASSYPLGEKRGEQFF. Here the CDR3 DNA reads TGTGCCAGCAGTTACCCTCTGGGGGAGAAGAGGGGTGAGCAGTTCTTC.

The chain carries TRBV24-1 and TRBJ2-3; 9 bases line up with TRBD1. J was trimmed by 4 bases and V by 5 bases; bases with no gene match: 15. The CDR3 contains 18 residues. Germline values: CDR1 KGHDR, CDR2 SFDVKD. The DNA of the CDR3 is TGTGCCACCAGTGCCAGTCCGGGACAGGGCCTTCCCGCAGATACGCAGTATTTT. Translation: CATSASPGQGLPADTQYF.

This clonotype was recorded a few times. The rearrangement joins TRBV4-3 to TRBJ1-2; D perhaps matches TRBD1 (5 bases). From germline, CDR1 is LGHNA and CDR2 YSLEER. The CDR3 is made up of 15 amino acids. Between the trimmed V and J ends, which lost 0 bases and 4 bases, there was a span of 12 bases. CDR3 DNA: TGCGCCAGCAGCCAAGATACCGGTGGGGGCTATGGCTACACCTTC. This encodes CASSQDTGGGYGYTF.

The rearrangement joins TRBV12-3 or TRBV12-4 to TRBJ2-6; no firm D call. There are 14 residues in the CDR3. V was cut by 6 bases and J by 1 base, with 7 bases left in between. CDR3 region: CASRPVSGANVLTF. The CDR3 coding sequence is TGTGCCAGCAGACCAGTTTCTGGGGCCAACGTCCTGACTTTC.

This rearrangement joins TRBV4-2 to TRBJ2-4; TRBD2 agrees at 13 bases. This CDR3 comprises 20 residues. Germline V gene data show CDR1 as LGHNA and CDR2 as YNFKEQ. V was pared by 10 bases and J by 0 bases, with 18 bases of the junction left unmatched. The CDR3: CANPNTGLAGERLAKNIQYF. In nucleotides, the CDR3 is TGTGCCAATCCAAATACTGGACTAGCGGGAGAGCGGCTAGCCAAAAACATTCAGTACTTC.